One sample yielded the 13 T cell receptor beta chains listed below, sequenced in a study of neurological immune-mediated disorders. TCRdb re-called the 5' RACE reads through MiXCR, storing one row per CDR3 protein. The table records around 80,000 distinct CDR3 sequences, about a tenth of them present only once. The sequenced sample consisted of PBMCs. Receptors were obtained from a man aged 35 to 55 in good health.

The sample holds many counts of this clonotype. CDR3 nucleotides: TGTGCCAGCAGCCGGGCGACAGGGAGCTCTGGAAACACCATATATTTT. Translating gives CASSRATGSSGNTIYF. The V call is TRBV5-4, the J call TRBJ1-3, with TRBD1 matching over 7 bases. J gave up 0 bases and V 4 bases, and 7 bases lay outside the gene matches. The CDR3 totals 16 residues. CDR1 and CDR2 from the germline V gene are SGHNT and YYREEE (reference sequence). The variable domain in full, completed from reference TRBV5-4 and TRBJ1-3, reads ETGVTQSPTHLIKTRGQQVTLRCSSQSGHNTVSWYQQALGQGPQFIFQYYREEENGRGNFPPRFSGLQFPNYSSELNVNALELDDSALYLCASSRATGSSGNTIYFGEGSWLTVV.

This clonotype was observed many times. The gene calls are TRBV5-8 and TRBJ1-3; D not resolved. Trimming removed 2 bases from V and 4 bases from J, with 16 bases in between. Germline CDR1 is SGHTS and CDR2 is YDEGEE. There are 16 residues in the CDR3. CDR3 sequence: CASSLWTQADGNTIYF. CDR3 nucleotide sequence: TGTGCCAGCAGCTTATGGACCCAGGCTGACGGAAACACCATATATTTT.

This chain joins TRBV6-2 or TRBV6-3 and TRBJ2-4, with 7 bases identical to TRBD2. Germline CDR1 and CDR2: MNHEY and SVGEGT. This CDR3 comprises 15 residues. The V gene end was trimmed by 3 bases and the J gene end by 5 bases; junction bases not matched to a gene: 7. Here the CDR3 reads CASSYTREWENIQYF. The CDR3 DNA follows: TGTGCCAGCAGTTATACGCGGGAGTGGGAAAACATTCAGTACTTC.

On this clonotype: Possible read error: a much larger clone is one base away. The CDR3 DNA is TGCGCCAGCAGCTCCGGGGGTTTCACCGGGGAGCTGTTTTTT. Residues: CASSSGGFTGELFF. This sequence joins TRBV5-1 and TRBJ2-2; TRBD2 might be the D (6 bases). The ends were cut back, 3 bases at V and 4 bases at J, with 10 bases in the middle. CDR1 and CDR2 from the germline V gene are SGHRS and YFSETQ. There are 14 residues in the CDR3.

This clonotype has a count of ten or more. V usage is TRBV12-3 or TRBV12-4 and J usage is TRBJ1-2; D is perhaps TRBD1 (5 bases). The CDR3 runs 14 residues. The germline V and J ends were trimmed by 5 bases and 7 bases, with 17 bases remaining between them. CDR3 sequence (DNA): TGTGCCAGCAGTCTCGCCGGGACCCCAAGTGGCTACACCTTC. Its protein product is CASSLAGTPSGYTF.

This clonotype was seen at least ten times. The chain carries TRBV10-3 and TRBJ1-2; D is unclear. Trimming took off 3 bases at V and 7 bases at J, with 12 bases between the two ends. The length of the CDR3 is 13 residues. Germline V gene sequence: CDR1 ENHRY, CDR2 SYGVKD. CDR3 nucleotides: TGTGCCATCAGTGATCGGGGTGATCGTGGCTACACCTTC. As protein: CAISDRGDRGYTF.

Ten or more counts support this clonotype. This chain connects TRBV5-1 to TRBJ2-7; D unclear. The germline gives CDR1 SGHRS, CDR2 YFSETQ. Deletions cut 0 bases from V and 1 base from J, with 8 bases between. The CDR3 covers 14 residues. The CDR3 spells CASSLAWDSYEQYF. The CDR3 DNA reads TGCGCCAGCAGCTTGGCCTGGGATTCCTACGAGCAGTACTTC.

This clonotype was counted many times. The CDR3 nucleotides are TGCGCCAGCAGCCCGAGGGAAGCGGGGTACACCGGGGAGCTGTTTTTT. Amino acid sequence: CASSPREAGYTGELFF. The chain recombines TRBV5-1 with TRBJ2-2; 7 bases fit TRBD2. The CDR3 runs 16 residues. With 4 bases clipped from V and 3 bases from J, the junction kept 9 bases outside the gene matches. CDR1 and CDR2 from the germline V gene are SGHRS and YFSETQ.

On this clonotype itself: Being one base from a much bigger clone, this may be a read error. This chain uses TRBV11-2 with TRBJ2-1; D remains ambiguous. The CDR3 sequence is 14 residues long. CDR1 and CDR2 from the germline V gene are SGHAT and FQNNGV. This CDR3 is CASSFGGNWLEEYF. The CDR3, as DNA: TGTGCCAGCAGCTTTGGCGGCAATTGGTTGGAAGAGTACTTC. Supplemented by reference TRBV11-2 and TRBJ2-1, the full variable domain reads EAGVAQSPRYKIIEKRQSVAFWCNPISGHATLYWYQQILGQGPKLLIQFQNNGVVDDSQLPKDRFSAERLKGVDSTLKIQPAKLEDSAVYLCASSFGGNWLEEYFGPGTRLTVL.

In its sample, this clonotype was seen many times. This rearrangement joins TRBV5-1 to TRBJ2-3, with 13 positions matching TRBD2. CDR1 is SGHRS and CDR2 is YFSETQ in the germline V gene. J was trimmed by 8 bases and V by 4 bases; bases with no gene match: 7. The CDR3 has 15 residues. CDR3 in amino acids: CASSNGLAGVGTQYF. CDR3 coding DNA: TGCGCCAGCAGCAACGGACTAGCGGGAGTTGGTACGCAGTATTTT.

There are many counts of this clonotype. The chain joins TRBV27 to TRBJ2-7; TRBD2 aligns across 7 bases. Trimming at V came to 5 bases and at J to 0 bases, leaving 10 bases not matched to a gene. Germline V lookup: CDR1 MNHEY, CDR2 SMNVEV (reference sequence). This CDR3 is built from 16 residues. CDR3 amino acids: CASSAKKAGTSYEQYF. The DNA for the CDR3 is TGTGCCAGCAGTGCCAAGAAAGCGGGGACCTCCTACGAGCAGTACTTC.

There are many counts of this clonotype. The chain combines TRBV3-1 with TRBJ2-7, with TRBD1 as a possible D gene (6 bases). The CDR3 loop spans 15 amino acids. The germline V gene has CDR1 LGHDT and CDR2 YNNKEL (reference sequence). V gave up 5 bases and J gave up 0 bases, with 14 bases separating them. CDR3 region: CASSDRQMSSYEQYF. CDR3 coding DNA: TGTGCCAGCAGCGACAGGCAAATGAGCTCCTACGAGCAGTACTTC.

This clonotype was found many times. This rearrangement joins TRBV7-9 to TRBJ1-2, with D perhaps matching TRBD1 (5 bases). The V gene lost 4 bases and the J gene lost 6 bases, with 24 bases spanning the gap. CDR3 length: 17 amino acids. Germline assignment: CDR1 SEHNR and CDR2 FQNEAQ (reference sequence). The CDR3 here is CASSSTTRGLRVDGYTF. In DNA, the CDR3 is TGTGCCAGCAGCTCAACCACTCGGGGGTTGCGTGTAGATGGCTACACCTTC.